Listed below are T cell receptor beta chains from one sample, sequenced in a study of T cells in Graves' hyperthyroidism and ophthalmopathy. TCRdb used MiXCR to reprocess the multiplex PCR reads, holding one entry per CDR3 protein. The sample has hundreds of thousands of distinct CDR3 sequences, about a sixth seen once; the top ten hold roughly 3.4%. Material for sequencing was blood. Receptors were obtained from a middle-aged woman with Graves' ophthalmopathy. Both conserved end residues are part of each CDR3. Each record gives: J gene, clone size, V gene, D gene, CDR3 protein, CDR3 DNA. The D gene is left open where the match is weak. Size values are once, few and many counts, or a class for expanded clones, and some rows have none.

j_gene: TRBJ2-7
abundance: many
v_gene: TRBV10-3
d_gene: -
CDR3aa: CAISVRPDYEQYF
CDR3nt: TGTGCCATCAGTGTGCGTCCCGACTACGAGCAGTACTTC

j_gene: TRBJ1-2
abundance: -
v_gene: TRBV28
d_gene: -
CDR3aa: CASSLRQVGGYTF
CDR3nt: TGTGCCAGCAGTTTAAGACAGGTCGGAGGCTACACCTTC

j_gene: TRBJ1-1
abundance: many
v_gene: TRBV5-1
d_gene: -
CDR3aa: CASSLQLMNTEAFF
CDR3nt: TGTGCCAGCAGCTTACAGCTAATGAACACTGAAGCTTTCTTT

j_gene: TRBJ2-7
abundance: -
v_gene: TRBV11-1
d_gene: -
CDR3aa: CASSQVETRGEGSYEQYF
CDR3nt: TGTGCCAGCAGCCAAGTGGAGACCAGGGGCGAGGGCTCCTACGAGCAGTACTTC

j_gene: TRBJ2-7
abundance: many
v_gene: TRBV6-1
d_gene: -
CDR3aa: CASGFGSTLSYEQYF
CDR3nt: TGTGCCAGCGGATTTGGATCTACACTTTCCTACGAGCAGTACTTC

j_gene: TRBJ1-2
abundance: few
v_gene: TRBV12-3/TRBV12-4
d_gene: -
CDR3aa: CASSGDGNYGYTF
CDR3nt: TGTGCCAGCAGCGGGGACGGGAACTATGGCTACACCTTC

j_gene: TRBJ2-5
abundance: -
v_gene: TRBV6-1
d_gene: -
CDR3aa: CASSFTGPGETQYF
CDR3nt: TGTGCCAGCAGTTTTACGGGGCCAGGAGAGACCCAGTACTTC

j_gene: TRBJ2-4
abundance: many
v_gene: TRBV7-8
d_gene: -
CDR3aa: CASSSTMLAKNIQYF
CDR3nt: TGTGCCAGCAGCTCCACTATGCTAGCCAAAAACATTCAGTACTTC

j_gene: TRBJ1-1
abundance: few
v_gene: TRBV19
d_gene: -
CDR3aa: CASLPYKGGLTEAFF
CDR3nt: TGTGCCAGTCTCCCTTATAAGGGAGGTTTGACTGAAGCTTTCTTT

j_gene: TRBJ2-7
abundance: many
v_gene: TRBV3-1
d_gene: -
CDR3aa: CASSQGSSLSGEQYF
CDR3nt: TGTGCCAGCAGCCAAGGCAGTAGCCTGAGCGGCGAGCAGTACTTC

j_gene: TRBJ2-7
abundance: -
v_gene: TRBV27
d_gene: TRBD2
CDR3aa: CASSLTGRLAGHHEQYF
CDR3nt: TGTGCCAGCAGTCTAACAGGGCGGCTAGCGGGCCACCACGAGCAGTACTTC

j_gene: TRBJ2-1
abundance: -
v_gene: TRBV7-9
d_gene: -
CDR3aa: CAGSPRQVYNEQFF
CDR3nt: TGTGCCGGCAGCCCGCGACAGGTGTACAATGAGCAGTTCTTC

j_gene: TRBJ2-7
abundance: -
v_gene: TRBV28
d_gene: TRBD2
CDR3aa: CASSTLIAGGGLYEQYF
CDR3nt: TGTGCCAGCAGCACCTTGATAGCGGGAGGGGGCCTCTACGAGCAGTACTTC

j_gene: TRBJ1-6
abundance: many
v_gene: TRBV12-3/TRBV12-4
d_gene: -
CDR3aa: CASSFRGESPLHF
CDR3nt: TGTGCCAGCAGTTTTAGGGGGGAGTCACCCCTCCACTTT

j_gene: TRBJ2-3
abundance: many
v_gene: TRBV7-9
d_gene: -
CDR3aa: CASSLAGGSTDTQYF
CDR3nt: TGTGCCAGCAGCCTCGCTGGCGGGAGCACAGATACGCAGTATTTT

j_gene: TRBJ1-1
abundance: many
v_gene: TRBV28
d_gene: -
CDR3aa: CASRETNTEAFF
CDR3nt: TGTGCCAGCCGAGAAACGAACACTGAAGCTTTCTTT

j_gene: TRBJ1-3
abundance: many
v_gene: TRBV28
d_gene: -
CDR3aa: CASSLLEDLDTIYF
CDR3nt: TGTGCCAGCAGTCTTCTCGAGGACTTGGACACCATATATTTT

j_gene: TRBJ2-3
abundance: many
v_gene: TRBV11-2
d_gene: TRBD2
CDR3aa: CASSLVALAGNGLSTDTQYF
CDR3nt: TGTGCCAGCAGCTTAGTGGCACTAGCGGGAAATGGGCTTAGCACAGATACGCAGTATTTT

j_gene: TRBJ2-7
abundance: many
v_gene: TRBV20-1
d_gene: -
CDR3aa: CSANRRLSPEQYF
CDR3nt: TGCAGTGCTAACAGAAGATTGAGTCCCGAGCAGTACTTC

j_gene: TRBJ2-5
abundance: many
v_gene: TRBV20-1
d_gene: -
CDR3aa: CSAREHSPRETQYF
CDR3nt: TGCAGTGCTAGAGAGCATTCCCCCCGAGAGACCCAGTACTTC

j_gene: TRBJ2-3
abundance: -
v_gene: TRBV10-3
d_gene: -
CDR3aa: CAISPQRSRGGDTQYF
CDR3nt: TGTGCCATCAGTCCCCAACGGAGTAGGGGCGGAGATACGCAGTATTTT

j_gene: TRBJ1-2
abundance: many
v_gene: TRBV6-1
d_gene: TRBD1
CDR3aa: CASSPPGQGFGYTF
CDR3nt: TGTGCCAGCAGTCCCCCGGGACAGGGGTTTGGCTACACCTTC

j_gene: TRBJ2-5
abundance: -
v_gene: TRBV3-1
d_gene: -
CDR3aa: CASSHLVRAETQYF
CDR3nt: TGTGCCAGCAGCCATCTGGTCAGGGCGGAGACCCAGTACTTC

j_gene: TRBJ2-1
abundance: -
v_gene: TRBV13
d_gene: TRBD2
CDR3aa: CASSIERRESPSGEQFF
CDR3nt: TGTGCCAGCAGCATCGAGCGGCGGGAGTCTCCTTCGGGGGAGCAGTTCTTC

j_gene: TRBJ1-1
abundance: -
v_gene: TRBV6-1
d_gene: -
CDR3aa: CASRTTGLVGTEAFF
CDR3nt: TGTGCCAGCAGAACCACAGGCCTTGTCGGGACTGAAGCTTTCTTT

j_gene: TRBJ2-6
abundance: few
v_gene: TRBV5-1
d_gene: -
CDR3aa: CASSFRSVTELGESGANVLTF
CDR3nt: TGCGCCAGCAGCTTTCGCAGCGTCACGGAGTTGGGCGAATCTGGGGCCAACGTCCTGACTTTC

j_gene: TRBJ1-2
abundance: many
v_gene: TRBV2
d_gene: TRBD1
CDR3aa: CASWTGISSYGYTF
CDR3nt: TGTGCCAGCTGGACAGGGATTAGCTCCTATGGCTACACCTTC

j_gene: TRBJ1-3
abundance: -
v_gene: TRBV6-1
d_gene: -
CDR3aa: CASSLGHASSGNTIYF
CDR3nt: TGTGCCAGCAGTCTTGGACACGCATCTTCTGGAAACACCATATATTTT

j_gene: TRBJ2-1
abundance: -
v_gene: TRBV7-9
d_gene: TRBD2
CDR3aa: CASRLSGTYNEQFF
CDR3nt: TGTGCCAGCAGACTTAGCGGGACCTACAATGAGCAGTTCTTC

j_gene: TRBJ2-5
abundance: few
v_gene: TRBV7-2
d_gene: -
CDR3aa: CASSHIPSDLETQYF
CDR3nt: TGTGCCAGCAGCCACATCCCTAGCGACCTGGAGACCCAGTACTTC

j_gene: TRBJ2-2
abundance: -
v_gene: TRBV10-3
d_gene: -
CDR3aa: CAIKDTGELFF
CDR3nt: TGTGCCATCAAGGATACCGGGGAGCTGTTTTTT